The 20 T cell receptor beta chains below all came from one sample that was sequenced in a study of blood T cell repertoires in COVID-19. Some clones are missing from TCRdb's copy, which holds only in-frame ones; the method was immunoSEQ multiplex PCR. The sample lists 130,000 to 150,000 clones; around 84% were seen once. The sequencing input was peripheral blood. Receptor source: a human donor in a cohort sampled during active COVID-19.

The genes are TRBV7-9 and TRBJ2-2, with 9 bases identical to TRBD2. Germline V gives CDR1 SEHNR, CDR2 FQNEAQ (reference sequence). The CDR3 totals 16 residues. The V segment lost 0 bases and the J segment 7 bases; nucleotides outside the gene matches: 6. Here the CDR3 reads CASSLAAGGPVGELFF. As DNA, the CDR3 is TGTGCCAGCAGCTTAGCGGCGGGGGGGCCGGTCGGGGAGCTGTTTTTT.

This clone has a handful of counts. This chain links TRBV19 with TRBJ1-5; D not certain. This CDR3 spans 14 amino acids. V lost 7 bases, J lost 3 bases, and 13 bases lay in between. Germline CDR1 LNHDA, CDR2 SQIVND (reference sequence). The CDR3: CASKREAYNQPQHF. CDR3 nucleotides: TGTGCCAGTAAGAGGGAGGCCTACAATCAGCCCCAGCATTTT.

The chain employs TRBV15 and TRBJ2-3; 8 bases align to TRBD2. V shed 1 base and J 5 bases; nucleotides not matched to a gene: 5. CDR3 length equals 15 residues. In germline, CDR1 is LNHNV, CDR2 YYDKDF (reference sequence). CDR3 DNA sequence: TGTGCCACCAGCAGAGTTCCGGGAGGGGGAGATACGCAGTATTTT. Protein: CATSRVPGGGDTQYF. Drawing the rest from reference TRBV15 and TRBJ2-3, the complete variable domain is DAMVIQNPRYQVTQFGKPVTLSCSQTLNHNVMYWYQQKSSQAPKLLFHYYDKDFNNEADTPDNFQSRRPNTSFCFLDIRSPGLGDTAMYLCATSRVPGGGDTQYFGPGTRLTVL.

The chain has TRBV6-5 and TRBJ1-5, with D uncertain. CDR1 is MNHEY, CDR2 SVGAGI, per germline. V was clipped by 8 bases and J by 1 base, with 12 bases between them. The CDR3 sequence is 14 residues long. CDR3 loop: CASGRAGSNQPQHF. As DNA, the CDR3 is TGTGCCAGCGGCCGGGCGGGGAGCAATCAGCCCCAGCATTTT.

The CDR3 is CASSQDHGGSYEQYF. In DNA form, the CDR3 reads TGTGCCAGCAGCCAAGATCATGGCGGATCCTACGAGCAGTACTTC. The chain carries TRBV4-2 and TRBJ2-7; no reliable D call. The CDR3 totals 15 residues. The V end was cut by 0 bases, the J end by 1 base, with 10 bases between. CDR1 and CDR2 from the germline V gene are LGHNA and YNFKEQ.

The V call is TRBV28, the J call TRBJ2-7; the D gene is possibly TRBD1 (5 bases). CDR3 length equals 15 residues. The V end lost 2 bases, the J end lost 0 bases, and 11 bases lay between the germline ends. The germline V gene encodes CDR1 MDHEN and CDR2 SYDVKM. Here the CDR3 DNA reads TGTGCCAGCAGTTTAATCCAGGGCCCCTCCTACGAGCAGTACTTC. It codes for CASSLIQGPSYEQYF.

The CDR3 loop reads CASSFWGGGEQYF. Here the CDR3 DNA reads TGTGCCAGCAGTTTTTGGGGAGGGGGCGAGCAGTACTTC. The chain links TRBV28 to TRBJ2-7; perhaps TRBD2 as D (7 bases). The V and J ends lost 3 bases and 6 bases respectively, with 12 bases between them. Germline values: CDR1 MDHEN, CDR2 SYDVKM. The CDR3 has 13 amino acids.

This clone appeared a single time. The V gene is TRBV11-2, the J gene TRBJ1-1; 9 bases align to TRBD1. The CDR3 has 14 residues. The germline CDR1 and CDR2 sequences are SGHAT and FQNNGV. Germline trimming cut 2 bases from V and 5 bases from J; bases unmatched to any gene: 3. Here the CDR3 reads CASSLTGGGTEAFF. Written as DNA, the CDR3 is TGTGCCAGCAGCTTAACAGGGGGCGGAACTGAAGCTTTCTTT.

The chain couples TRBV3-1 (or the pseudogene TRBV3-2) to TRBJ2-7; D may be TRBD2 (5 bases). The germline CDR1 and CDR2 sequences are LGHDT and YNNKEL (reference sequence). The CDR3 length is 13 residues. V lost 1 base and J lost 6, with 10 bases in between. The CDR3 reads CASSQGLAGEQYF. The CDR3 DNA reads as TGTGCCAGCAGCCAAGGTCTAGCAGGCGAGCAGTACTTC.

The chain links TRBV11-1 to TRBJ1-2; D remains ambiguous. The CDR3 runs to 14 residues. Trimming removed 5 bases from V and 2 bases from J, with 12 bases in between. Germline V gene data show CDR1 as SGHAT and CDR2 as FQDESV (reference sequence). The CDR3 nucleotides read TGTGCCAGCAGCCCTAGATCGGGAAACTATGGCTACACCTTC. Amino acid sequence: CASSPRSGNYGYTF.

There are a few counts of this clone. The chain has TRBV30 and TRBJ1-6, with 9 bases aligning to TRBD1. Germline V CDR1 and CDR2: GTSNPN, SVGIG (reference sequence). With 1 base clipped from V and 7 bases from J, the junction kept 2 bases outside the gene matches. The CDR3 loop spans 14 amino acids. CDR3 residues: CAWSGQGVNSPLHF. CDR3 bases: TGTGCCTGGAGTGGACAGGGGGTAAATTCACCCCTCCACTTT. Drawing the rest from reference TRBV30 and TRBJ1-6, the complete variable domain is SQTIHQWPATLVQPVGSPLSLECTVEGTSNPNLYWYRQAAGRGLQLLFYSVGIGQISSEVPQNLSASRPQDRQFILSSKKLLLSDSGFYLCAWSGQGVNSPLHFGNGTRLTVT.

The genes are TRBV7-9 and TRBJ2-7; 7 positions match TRBD2. This CDR3 is 14 amino acids long. CDR1 and CDR2 (germline): SEHNR, FQNEAQ (reference sequence). The trim removed 4 bases at V and 1 base at J, leaving 4 bases unmatched. This CDR3 is CASSSEGLSYEQYF. CDR3 in DNA: TGTGCCAGCAGCTCAGAGGGACTATCCTACGAGCAGTACTTC.

The rearrangement joins TRBV29-1 to TRBJ2-1; 11 nucleotides agree with TRBD2. There are 17 residues in the CDR3. The J segment lost 5 bases and the V segment lost 3 bases, leaving 12 bases of the junction unmatched. Germline values: CDR1 SQVTM, CDR2 ANQGSEA. The CDR3: CSVEVLAGGPFNNEQFF. For the CDR3, the DNA is TGCAGCGTTGAGGTCCTAGCGGGAGGCCCCTTTAACAATGAGCAGTTCTTC.

V is TRBV5-1 and J is TRBJ2-3, with D hard to call. V lost 4 bases, J lost 6 bases, and 12 bases lay in between. Germline CDR1 is SGHRS and CDR2 is YFSETQ. The CDR3 contains 13 residues. CDR3 amino acids: CASSQATRDTQYF. The CDR3 coding sequence is TGCGCCAGCAGCCAGGCCACAAGGGATACGCAGTATTTT.

The chain joins TRBV5-6 to TRBJ2-7, with D unclear. Per germline, CDR1 SGHDT and CDR2 YYEEEE. V was clipped by 1 base and J by 2 bases, with 13 bases between them. This CDR3 contains 15 residues. This chain's CDR3 is CASSLSYHTPYEQYF. The CDR3 nucleotides are TGTGCCAGCAGCTTGTCGTACCATACACCCTACGAGCAGTACTTC.

The chain uses TRBV2 and TRBJ2-3; TRBD2 might be the D (6 bases). This CDR3 contains 15 residues. CDR1 and CDR2 (germline): SNHLY, FYNNEI. With 6 bases removed from V and 7 bases from J, the gap between germline ends came to 20 bases. The CDR3 sequence: CASRLGSGETNTQYF. The CDR3 DNA follows: TGTGCCAGCAGACTAGGTAGCGGTGAAACCAATACGCAGTATTTT.

DNA of the CDR3: TGTGCCACCAGCAGTGCACCGACAGGAACCCGGGGTGGCTACACCTTC. It specifies CATSSAPTGTRGGYTF. This chain connects TRBV15 to TRBJ1-2; D might be TRBD1 (6 bases). The CDR3 totals 16 residues. V shed 3 bases and J shed 7 bases, with 21 bases lying between them. CDR1 is LNHNV and CDR2 is YYDKDF in the germline V gene (reference sequence).

The chain recombines TRBV5-6 with TRBJ2-7; TRBD1 matches 7 bases. V was clipped by 5 bases and J by 1 base; unmatched bases: 12. The germline CDR1 and CDR2 sequences are SGHDT and YYEEEE. The CDR3 is 16 amino acids. The CDR3 bases are TGTGCCAGCAGTTTGACGACAGGGCGCGGGTCCTACGAGCAGTACTTC. Amino acid sequence: CASSLTTGRGSYEQYF. Filled out from reference TRBV5-6 and TRBJ2-7, the complete variable domain reads DAGVTQSPTHLIKTRGQQVTLRCSPKSGHDTVSWYQQALGQGPQFIFQYYEEEERQRGNFPDRFSGHQFPNYSSELNVNALLLGDSALYLCASSLTTGRGSYEQYFGPGTRLTVT.

The chain recombines TRBV6-2 or TRBV6-3 with TRBJ2-7, with 9 bases aligning to TRBD1. The length of the CDR3 is 12 residues. Germline assignment: CDR1 MNHEY and CDR2 SVGEGT. Trimming removed 6 bases from V and 9 bases from J; junction bases left unmatched: 6. In DNA, the CDR3 is TGTGCCAGCAGCCATGGACAGGGGATGCAGTACTTC. Residues: CASSHGQGMQYF.

The chain has TRBV5-4 and TRBJ2-1; TRBD2 matches at 7 bases. Germline CDR1 and CDR2: SGHNT and YYREEE (reference sequence). Trimming removed 4 bases from V and 5 bases from J; junction bases left unmatched: 6. The CDR3 runs to 14 residues. This chain's CDR3 is CASSRGLDNNEQFF. As DNA, the CDR3 is TGTGCCAGCAGCAGAGGACTAGATAACAATGAGCAGTTCTTC.